Described below is a single T cell receptor (beta chain) sequence and its context. Here immunoSEQ multiplex PCR was the method, and the copy in TCRdb shows in-frame clones only, minus some. This sample has about 380,000 clones, with approximately 95% found just once. The data were obtained in a study of shared T cell receptors in the human thymus. The length of the CDR3 is 10 residues. V was clipped by 5 bases and J by 6 bases, with 4 bases between them. The germline CDR1 and CDR2 sequences are SGHTS and YDEGEE. The TCR comes from a human donor. This chain joins TRBV5-8 and TRBJ2-3, with unresolved D. Sequencing was done on a sample of thymocytes. The CDR3, as DNA: TGTGCCAGCAGGGGGGATACGCAGTATTTT. It is translated as CASRGDTQYF.